This passage covers 27 T cell receptor beta chains from one sample sequenced in a study of type 1 and type 2 diabetes patients. The PCR template was genomic DNA. Multiplex PCR with 30 forward and 13 reverse primers amplified the TCR beta CDR3. TCRdb reprocessed the multiplex PCR reads with MiXCR, giving one entry per CDR3 protein. This sample has around 300,000 distinct CDR3 sequences, with 47% found just once. Sequences were obtained from peripheral blood mononuclear cells (PBMCs). Receptors originate from a man in his late teens or twenties with type 2 diabetes.

This clonotype was recorded a few times. The chain couples TRBV6-5 to TRBJ1-2; 7 nucleotides line up with TRBD1. Trimming at V came to 8 bases and at J to 5 bases, leaving 14 bases not matched to a gene. Germline CDR1 MNHEY, CDR2 SVGAGI. This CDR3 is 15 amino acids long. The CDR3 loop reads CASSYTEGAMYGYTF. The CDR3 DNA reads TGTGCCAGCTCCTACACCGAGGGGGCGATGTATGGCTACACCTTC.

The chain carries TRBV7-9 and TRBJ2-3; 8 bases line up with TRBD2. CDR1 and CDR2 from the germline V gene are SEHNR and FQNEAQ (reference sequence). After removal of 2 bases from V and 3 bases from J, the junction contained 10 bases not matched to a gene. CDR3 size: 17 residues. Here the CDR3 DNA reads TGTGCCAGCAGCTTAAGGTTTAGCGGGGCCCCAACAGATACGCAGTATTTT. Amino acids: CASSLRFSGAPTDTQYF.

A word on this clonotype: It may be a read error: a sequence one base away is much more abundant. The chain uses TRBV7-2 and TRBJ1-6; D is possibly TRBD1 (6 bases). V lost 1 base, J lost 7 bases, and 17 bases lay in between. CDR1 and CDR2 from the germline V gene are SGHTA and FQGNSA. The CDR3 loop spans 17 amino acids. CDR3 protein: CASSLGGAGATNSPLHF. CDR3 nucleotide sequence: TGTGCCAGCAGCTTAGGGGGGGCAGGGGCCACCAATTCACCCCTCCACTTT.

The rearrangement links TRBV19 to TRBJ2-1, with D possibly being TRBD1 or TRBD2 (5 bases each). CDR3 size: 15 residues. V was cut by 5 bases and J by 4 bases, with 15 bases left in between. Per the germline V gene, CDR1 is LNHDA and CDR2 is SQIVND (reference sequence). In DNA form, the CDR3 reads TGTGCCAGTAGTGTAAGATTGGGGGTGTACAATGAGCAGTTCTTC. This sequence encodes CASSVRLGVYNEQFF. The full variable domain, with the rest looked up from reference TRBV19 and TRBJ2-1, is DGGITQSPKYLFRKEGQNVTLSCEQNLNHDAMYWYRQDPGQGLRLIYYSQIVNDFQKGDIAEGYSVSREKKESFPLTVTSAQKNPTAFYLCASSVRLGVYNEQFFGPGTRLTVL.

This clonotype has just a few counts. The V gene is TRBV19, the J gene TRBJ2-1, with D possibly matching TRBD2 (6 bases). This CDR3 is built from 16 residues. Germline-derived CDR1 and CDR2 are LNHDA and SQIVND (reference sequence). Trimming left V 4 bases short and J 3 bases short, with 16 bases between. The DNA for the CDR3 is TGTGCCAGTAGTACTCGATGGGAGGACCGCTACAATGAGCAGTTCTTC. Its protein is CASSTRWEDRYNEQFF.

This clonotype appeared a single time. V and J are TRBV6-5 and TRBJ1-6; 10 nucleotides match TRBD1. The V segment lost 7 bases and the J segment 6 bases; nucleotides outside the gene matches: 3. Germline values: CDR1 MNHEY, CDR2 SVGAGI. The CDR3 is 14 residues long. Here the CDR3 reads CASNRQGANSPLHF. CDR3 DNA: TGTGCCAGCAACCGACAGGGGGCTAATTCACCCCTCCACTTT.

The chain recombines TRBV7-2 with TRBJ2-3, with D possibly called TRBD1 or TRBD2 (5 bases each). The CDR3 loop spans 16 amino acids. Germline V gives CDR1 SGHTA, CDR2 FQGNSA. The germline V and J ends were trimmed by 1 base and 1 base, with 12 bases remaining between them. The CDR3 nucleotides are TGTGCCAGCAGCTTAGTTGGGGGAACCGGCACAGATACGCAGTATTTT. Protein: CASSLVGGTGTDTQYF.

The CDR3 nucleotides read TGTGCCAGCAGCTTAGCGGGCCAGGGCGCTAATCAGCCCCAGCATTTT. Protein product: CASSLAGQGANQPQHF. The chain joins TRBV5-8 to TRBJ1-5; the D gene is possibly TRBD1 (5 bases). V was cut by 2 bases and J by 4 bases, with 16 bases left in between. Germline V gene data show CDR1 as SGHTS and CDR2 as YDEGEE. This CDR3 is built from 16 residues.

V and J are TRBV12-5 and TRBJ2-1; TRBD2 might be the D (5 bases). V lost 0 bases to trimming and J lost 1 base, with 16 bases between them. The CDR3 is made up of 18 amino acids. Germline V lookup: CDR1 LGHNT, CDR2 FRNRAP. The CDR3 sequence: CASGLVREQRPSYNEQFF. The CDR3 DNA sequence: TGTGCTAGTGGTTTGGTACGAGAACAGCGGCCTTCCTACAATGAGCAGTTCTTC.

This clonotype showed up just a few times. This rearrangement joins TRBV6-5 to TRBJ2-7; the D call may be TRBD1 or TRBD2 (5 bases each). Trimming left V 1 base short and J 2 bases short, with 12 bases between. Germline assignment: CDR1 MNHEY and CDR2 SVGAGI. The CDR3 consists of 15 residues. CDR3 DNA sequence: TGTGCCAGCAGTTACTGGGACGGGGAGACCTACGAGCAGTACTTC. Translated: CASSYWDGETYEQYF.

This clonotype was counted only a few times. The CDR3 reads CASSSPGRLTDTQYF. In nucleotides, the CDR3 is TGTGCCAGCAGCTCCCCCGGGAGGCTCACAGATACGCAGTATTTT. The chain joins TRBV7-2 to TRBJ2-3, with 7 bases identical to TRBD2. Trimming at V came to 4 bases and at J to 2 bases, leaving 6 bases not matched to a gene. The CDR3 runs 15 residues. In germline, CDR1 is SGHTA, CDR2 FQGNSA.

This clonotype has a handful of counts. This rearrangement joins TRBV13 to TRBJ2-2, with 10 bases aligning to TRBD2. V gave up 4 bases and J gave up 8 bases; unmatched junction bases: 7. From germline, CDR1 is PRHDT and CDR2 FYEKMQ (reference sequence). This CDR3 spans 15 amino acids. CDR3: CASSSSSGRSGELFF. CDR3 sequence (DNA): TGTGCCAGCAGCTCCTCTAGCGGGAGAAGTGGGGAGCTGTTTTTT.

The V call is TRBV30, the J call TRBJ1-1, with 7 bases matching TRBD1. This CDR3 comprises 13 residues. Germline loops: CDR1 GTSNPN, CDR2 SVGIG (reference sequence). V dropped 2 bases and J dropped 4; count of bases not matched to a gene: 4. The DNA for the CDR3 is TGTGCCTGGAGTCTACAGGGGAGCACTGAAGCTTTCTTT. This translates into CAWSLQGSTEAFF. The full variable domain, rest sourced from reference TRBV30 and TRBJ1-1, is SQTIHQWPATLVQPVGSPLSLECTVEGTSNPNLYWYRQAAGRGLQLLFYSVGIGQISSEVPQNLSASRPQDRQFILSSKKLLLSDSGFYLCAWSLQGSTEAFFGQGTRLTVV.

The genes are TRBV7-3 and TRBJ2-1, with D perhaps being TRBD1 or TRBD2 (5 bases each). Trimming removed 2 bases at V and 5 bases at J, with 7 bases between. The CDR3 covers 13 residues. In germline, CDR1 is SGHTA, CDR2 FQGTGA. For the CDR3, the DNA is TGTGCCAGCAGCTTAGGGACGAACAATGAGCAGTTCTTC. Its protein is CASSLGTNNEQFF.

The chain couples TRBV29-1 to TRBJ2-5; TRBD2 matches at 8 bases. Judging by the DNA end, TRBJ2-1 fits better; the J call may be wrong. The CDR3 runs to 14 residues. Germline V gene data show CDR1 as SQVTM and CDR2 as ANQGSEA. The CDR3 region has the DNA TGCAGCGTTGTGCTTAGCGGGAAATACAATGAGCAGTTCTTC. This encodes CSVVLSGKYNEQFF.

This clonotype was detected a few times. This chain uses TRBV19 with TRBJ2-1; TRBD2 aligns across 11 bases. In germline, CDR1 is LNHDA, CDR2 SQIVND (reference sequence). J was trimmed by 5 bases and V by 8 bases; bases with no gene match: 8. The CDR3 covers 15 residues. The CDR3 reads CASRGLTSGDNEQFF. CDR3 DNA sequence: TGTGCCAGTCGGGGTTTGACTAGCGGGGACAATGAGCAGTTCTTC.

V is TRBV13 and J is TRBJ1-2; tentatively, D is TRBD1 (5 bases). Trimming shortened V by 2 bases and J by 6 bases, and 13 bases separated the two germline ends. The CDR3 is made up of 14 amino acids. Germline V gene data show CDR1 as PRHDT and CDR2 as FYEKMQ (reference sequence). As DNA, the CDR3 is TGTGCCAGCAGCTTAAGGGGCGCGAGTAATGGCTACACCTTC. Translating gives CASSLRGASNGYTF. Together with reference TRBV13 and TRBJ1-2, the CDR3 gives the full variable domain: AAGVIQSPRHLIKEKRETATLKCYPIPRHDTVYWYQQGPGQDPQFLISFYEKMQSDKGSIPDRFSAQQFSDYHSELNMSSLELGDSALYFCASSLRGASNGYTFGSGTRLTVV.

This chain links TRBV12-3 or TRBV12-4 with TRBJ2-7, with D unclear. This CDR3 has 14 amino acids. V lost 2 bases and J lost 4, with 12 bases in between. Written as DNA, the CDR3 is TGTGCCAGCAGTTTATCAGTGGCCCCTTACGAGCAGTACTTC. It encodes CASSLSVAPYEQYF.

On this clonotype: A read error may be the cause here, since a much bigger clone is one base away. The J gene is TRBJ2-2, the V gene TRBV10-3; D possibly uses TRBD1 or TRBD2 (5 bases each). The CDR3 is 17 amino acids. The germline V gene has CDR1 ENHRY and CDR2 SYGVKD. V was clipped by 2 bases and J by 8 bases, with 21 bases between them. CDR3 amino acids: CAISEVGLGDVVGELFF. The CDR3 nucleotides read TGTGCCATCAGTGAGGTCGGACTGGGGGACGTCGTAGGGGAGCTGTTTTTT.

The chain carries TRBV12-3 or TRBV12-4 and TRBJ2-7, with no clear D. CDR3 length: 15 amino acids. The V gene lost 1 base and the J gene lost 1 base, with 11 bases spanning the gap. CDR3 sequence: CASSLGNQFSYEQYF. The CDR3 bases are TGTGCCAGCAGTTTAGGAAATCAGTTTTCCTACGAGCAGTACTTC.

This chain joins TRBV7-3 and TRBJ2-7; 11 bases fit TRBD1. V dropped 5 bases and J dropped 1; count of bases not matched to a gene: 7. The germline gives CDR1 SGHTA, CDR2 FQGTGA. The CDR3 totals 16 residues. The chain's CDR3 is CASSASGTGGSYEQYF. DNA for the CDR3: TGTGCCAGCAGCGCATCGGGGACAGGGGGTTCCTACGAGCAGTACTTC.

This clonotype was recorded at least ten times. The chain joins TRBV30 to TRBJ1-1; TRBD1 is a possible D gene (5 bases). CDR3 length equals 13 residues. Per the germline V gene, CDR1 is GTSNPN and CDR2 is SVGIG (reference sequence). The V end was cut by 0 bases, the J end by 3 bases, with 8 bases between. The CDR3 sequence is CAWSVRRDTEAFF. CDR3 nucleotides: TGTGCCTGGAGTGTACGCAGGGACACTGAAGCTTTCTTT.

V gene TRBV6-6 combines with J gene TRBJ2-5, with D unclear. The closer fit of TRBJ2-3 to the DNA end suggests the J call may be wrong. Germline CDR1 reads MNHNY; CDR2 reads SVGAGI (reference sequence). CDR3 size: 14 residues. DNA of the CDR3: TGTGCCAGCAGTTACGTGGGATCCGCAGATACGCAGTATTTT. This codes for CASSYVGSADTQYF.

The CDR3 spells CSVEARGWEAFF. The CDR3 nucleotides read TGCAGCGTTGAAGCCCGGGGGTGGGAAGCTTTCTTT. The chain links TRBV29-1 to TRBJ1-1; TRBD1 is a possible D gene (5 bases). CDR3 size: 12 residues. Germline V lookup: CDR1 SQVTM, CDR2 ANQGSEA. Trimming stripped 1 base from V and 8 bases from J, with 11 bases between.

Worth noting for this clonotype: At one of its ends the junction is not consistent with the germline gene, which may arise from a read error. The J gene is TRBJ1-1, the V gene TRBV20-1; no clear D gene. CDR1 and CDR2 from the germline V gene are DFQATT and SNEGSKA (reference sequence). CDR3 size: 13 residues. The CDR3 bases are TGCGGTGCTAGCCACGGGGTTCACACTGAAGCTTTCTTT. Its translation is CGASHGVHTEAFF.

The J gene is TRBJ2-7, the V gene TRBV5-1; possibly TRBD1 for D (6 bases). The CDR3 has 15 residues. Trimming removed 0 bases from V and 0 bases from J, with 10 bases in between. The germline V gene has CDR1 SGHRS and CDR2 YFSETQ. The CDR3 sequence: CASSLDQGSSYEQYF. Here the CDR3 DNA reads TGCGCCAGCAGCTTGGATCAGGGGAGCTCCTACGAGCAGTACTTC.

This chain links TRBV7-9 with TRBJ2-1; D is perhaps TRBD1 or TRBD2 (6 bases each). There are 14 residues in the CDR3. V was clipped by 2 bases and J by 6 bases, with 11 bases between them. Looked up from germline, CDR1 is SEHNR and CDR2 is FQNEAQ (reference sequence). CDR3 DNA: TGTGCCAGCAGCTTAATAGGAGGGGGCAATGAGCAGTTCTTC. Its protein is CASSLIGGGNEQFF.